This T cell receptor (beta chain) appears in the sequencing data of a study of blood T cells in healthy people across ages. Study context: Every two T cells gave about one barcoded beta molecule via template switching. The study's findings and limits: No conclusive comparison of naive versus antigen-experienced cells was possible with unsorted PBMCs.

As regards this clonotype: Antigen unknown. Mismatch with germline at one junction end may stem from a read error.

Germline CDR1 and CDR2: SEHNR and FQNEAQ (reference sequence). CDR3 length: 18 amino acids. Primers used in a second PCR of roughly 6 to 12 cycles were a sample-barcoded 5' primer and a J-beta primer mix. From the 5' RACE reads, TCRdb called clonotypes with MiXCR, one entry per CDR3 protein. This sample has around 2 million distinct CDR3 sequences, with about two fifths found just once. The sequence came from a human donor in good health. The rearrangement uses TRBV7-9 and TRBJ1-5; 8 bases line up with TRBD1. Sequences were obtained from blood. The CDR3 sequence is CASSSAIDSWTGFQPQQF. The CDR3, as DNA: TGTGCCAGCAGCTCGGCTATCGATAGCTGGACAGGGTTTCAGCCCCAGCAGTTT. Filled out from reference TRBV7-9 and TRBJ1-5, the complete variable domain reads DTGVSQNPRHKITKRGQNVTFRCDPISEHNRLYWYRQTLGQGPEFLTYFQNEAQLEKSRLLSDRFSAERPKGSFSTLEIQRTEQGDSAMYLCASSSAIDSWTGFQPQQFGDGTRLSIL.